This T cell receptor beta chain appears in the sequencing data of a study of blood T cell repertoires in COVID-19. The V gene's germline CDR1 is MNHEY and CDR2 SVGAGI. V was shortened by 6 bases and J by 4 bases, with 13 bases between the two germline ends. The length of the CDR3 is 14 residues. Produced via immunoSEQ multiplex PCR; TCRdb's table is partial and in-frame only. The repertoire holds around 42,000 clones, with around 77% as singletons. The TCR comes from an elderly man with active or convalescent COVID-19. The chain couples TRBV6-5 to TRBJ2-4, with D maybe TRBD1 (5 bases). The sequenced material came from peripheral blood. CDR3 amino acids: CASRDDSIKNIQYF. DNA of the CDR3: TGTGCCAGCAGGGATGACAGCATTAAAAACATTCAGTACTTC.